The next 6 T cell receptor beta chains were all read from a single sample in a study of CD8 T cells in Susac syndrome (dated by TCRdb to between 2018 and 2021). Receptor libraries were prepared by the immunoSEQ multiplex PCR assay. RNA was extracted using the RNeasy kit, and about 0.5 to 1 ug of the RNA was reverse transcribed with random hexamers. Through fastp at Q25 and MiXCR, TCRdb rebuilt clones from the public reads, retaining in-frame beta chains. When rows share a CDR3 protein, they turn into one entry using the most common DNA and genes. Recorded for this sample are under 200,000 distinct CDR3 sequences; approximately 95% of them occurred a single time. Together, the top ten hold less than 0.2% of the sample. The specimen was CD8+ T cells from PBMCs. The receptors stem from a human donor with Susac syndrome.

The gene calls are TRBV27 and TRBJ2-7; TRBD2 matches at 10 bases. The CDR3 length is 15 residues. V gave up 6 bases and J gave up 4 bases; unmatched junction bases: 9. Germline CDR1 and CDR2: MNHEY and SMNVEV (reference sequence). CDR3 sequence (DNA): TGTGCCAGCAGGGACGGAGCGGGGGGGCCTTACGAGCAGTACTTC. It codes for CASRDGAGGPYEQYF.

The rearrangement links TRBV27 to TRBJ1-1; a weak D match, TRBD1 (5 bases). Trimming shortened V by 3 bases and J by 1 base, and 9 bases separated the two germline ends. Germline assignment: CDR1 MNHEY and CDR2 SMNVEV (reference sequence). This CDR3 has 14 residues. This chain's CDR3 is CASSFQGENTEAFF. The CDR3 coding sequence is TGTGCCAGCAGTTTTCAGGGAGAGAACACTGAAGCTTTCTTT.

The chain carries TRBV1 and TRBJ1-3. TRBV1 constitutes a pseudogene. CDR3 length equals 15 residues. This CDR3 is CTSSHSPTVRNTIYF. For the CDR3, the DNA is TGCACCAGCAGCCACAGCCCGACCGTCAGAAACACCATATATTTT.

The gene calls are TRBV18 and TRBJ2-7; D is possibly TRBD1 (6 bases). This CDR3 has 13 amino acids. V shed 3 bases and J shed 3 bases, with 9 bases lying between them. Germline V CDR1 and CDR2: KGHSH, LQKENI. The CDR3 DNA follows: TGTGCCAGCTCACCCGAACAGGGCTACGAGCAGTACTTC. Translating gives CASSPEQGYEQYF. Together with reference TRBV18 and TRBJ2-7, the CDR3 gives the full variable domain: NAGVMQNPRHLVRRRGQEARLRCSPMKGHSHVYWYRQLPEEGLKFMVYLQKENIIDESGMPKERFSAEFPKEGPSILRIQQVVRGDSAAYFCASSPEQGYEQYFGPGTRLTVT.

The CDR3 here is CASSKVPPSKVTGARTRQPQHF. The CDR3 DNA follows: TGTGCCAGCAGCAAAGTCCCACCAAGCAAAGTTACGGGGGCGCGGACAAGGCAGCCCCAGCATTTT. V usage is TRBV21-1 and J usage is TRBJ1-5; no check of the table's D call, TRBD1, against the DNA was made. TRBV21-1 is listed as a pseudogene. This CDR3 is built from 22 residues.

The J gene is TRBJ2-1, the V gene TRBV3-1; no reliable D call. Trimming removed 1 base at V and 4 bases at J, with 8 bases between. CDR3 size: 14 residues. The germline V gene encodes CDR1 LGHDT and CDR2 YNNKEL (reference sequence). CDR3 in DNA: TGTGCCAGCAGCCAAGTTAGCCGATACAATGAGCAGTTCTTC. Its translation: CASSQVSRYNEQFF.